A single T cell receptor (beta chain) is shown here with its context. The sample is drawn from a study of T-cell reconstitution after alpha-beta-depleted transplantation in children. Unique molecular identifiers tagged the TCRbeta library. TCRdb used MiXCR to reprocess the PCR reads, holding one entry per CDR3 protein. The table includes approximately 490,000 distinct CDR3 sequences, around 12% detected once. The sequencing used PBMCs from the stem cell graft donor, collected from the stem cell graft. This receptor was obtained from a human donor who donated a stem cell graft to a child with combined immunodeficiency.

The CDR3 DNA reads TGTGCCATCAGTGAGTCTTTCGCGGGAGGGTACACAGATACGCAGTATTTT. Translating gives CAISESFAGGYTDTQYF. This chain uses TRBV10-3 with TRBJ2-3, with TRBD2 matching over 9 bases. This CDR3 has 17 amino acids. Unmatched junction bases numbered 6, after V lost 0 bases and J lost 2 bases. Germline CDR1 reads ENHRY; CDR2 reads SYGVKD.